The present TCR beta chain was sequenced within a study of technical replicates of blood from a handful of donors. The repertoire was sequenced with immunoSEQ multiplex PCR; TCRdb's copy has only in-frame clones and lacks some. The data contain more than 80,000 clones, under 97% of them singletons. The CDR3 is made up of 15 amino acids. Germline V gene sequence: CDR1 KGHSH, CDR2 LQKENI. The V segment lost 6 bases and the J segment 7 bases; nucleotides outside the gene matches: 9. This TCR was recovered from a human donor in good health. The sample was T cells isolated from PBMCs. This chain uses TRBV18 with TRBJ1-6; 7 nucleotides match TRBD1. CDR3 protein: CASSPTGNANSPLHF. CDR3 coding DNA: TGTGCCAGCTCCCCGACAGGGAACGCAAATTCACCCCTCCACTTT.